This TCR beta chain derives from a study of identical twins. Findings of the study overall: Twin-shared out-of-frame alpha sequences showed excess low generation probability.

CDR3 length: 14 residues. J was trimmed by 8 bases and V by 5 bases; bases with no gene match: 6. TCRdb re-called the 5' RACE reads with MiXCR, one entry per CDR3 protein. The data contain 450,000 or so distinct CDR3 sequences, roughly an eighth of them singletons. This clonotype was recorded at least ten times. Its specificity is not known. Separately, the same data were catalogued under a study of yellow fever vaccine responses in identical twins.

The sequencing input was CD4+ T cells sorted from blood. The V gene is TRBV12-3 or TRBV12-4, the J gene TRBJ1-4; 9 bases match TRBD1. This sequence was found in a woman younger than 35 in good health. CDR3 region: CASSPGTGKEKLFF. The CDR3 region has the DNA TGTGCCAGCAGTCCCGGGACAGGGAAGGAAAAACTGTTTTTT.